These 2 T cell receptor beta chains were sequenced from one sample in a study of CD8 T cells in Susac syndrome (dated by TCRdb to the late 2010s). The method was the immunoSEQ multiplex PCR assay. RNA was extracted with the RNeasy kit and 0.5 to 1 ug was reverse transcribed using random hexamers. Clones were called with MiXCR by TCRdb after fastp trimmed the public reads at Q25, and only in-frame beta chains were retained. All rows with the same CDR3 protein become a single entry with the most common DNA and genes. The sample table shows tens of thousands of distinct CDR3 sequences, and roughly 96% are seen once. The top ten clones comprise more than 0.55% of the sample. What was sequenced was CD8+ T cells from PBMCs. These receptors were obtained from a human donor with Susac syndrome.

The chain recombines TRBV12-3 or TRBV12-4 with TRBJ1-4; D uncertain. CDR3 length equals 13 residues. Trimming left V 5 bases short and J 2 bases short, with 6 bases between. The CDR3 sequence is CASSRQTNEKLFF. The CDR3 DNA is TGTGCCAGCAGTCGGCAGACTAATGAAAAACTGTTTTTT.

CDR3 nucleotide sequence: TGTGCCAGCAGCGTAGGGCTAGCGGGGAACTACGAGCAGTACTTC. Its translation is CASSVGLAGNYEQYF. The chain combines TRBV9 with TRBJ2-7, with TRBD2 matching 9 bases. Germline V lookup: CDR1 SGDLS, CDR2 YYNGEE. The CDR3 runs 15 residues. V lost 0 bases, J lost 3 bases, and 4 bases stayed unmatched.